Relative to its sample, the clone carrying this T cell receptor beta chain is large. The entry originates in a study of PD-L1 blockade in urothelial cancer. Turning to the study itself: Blood analysis was done at 3 weeks (second dose) and 6 weeks after treatment began. Median T cell yield from blood was fewer than 150,000.

The table came from immunoSEQ multiplex PCR; TCRdb's copy has only in-frame clones and leaves some out. The table records some 53,000 clones, roughly 80% of them present only once. Patients' cancers were locally advanced or metastatic urothelial carcinomas. This receptor was taken from a man between 65 and 85 years old with urothelial cancer. This material consisted of PBMCs, taken around atezolizumab (anti-PD-L1) treatment.

CDR3 sequence (DNA): TGTGCCAGCAGCTTAAACGGTGTTACGTATTTT. It specifies CASSLNGVTYF. The V and J genes are TRBV5-4 and TRBJ1-3, with D uncertain. CDR1 SGHNT and CDR2 YYREEE come from the germline V gene (reference sequence). This CDR3 has 11 amino acids. V was clipped by 2 bases and J by 16 bases, with 13 bases between them.